This section outlines one T cell receptor (beta chain) sequence together with its context. These data belong to a study of control samples from healthy donors and cancer patients. Germline values: CDR1 SGHNT, CDR2 YENEEA. After removal of 4 bases from V and 8 bases from J, the junction contained 12 bases not matched to a gene. CDR3 length: 16 residues. TCRdb's table, derived via immunoSEQ multiplex PCR, lists solely in-frame clones and lacks some. Among approximately 100,000 clones listed, approximately 92% were seen once. V usage is TRBV11-3 and J usage is TRBJ2-5; 11 nucleotides line up with TRBD2. What was sequenced was blood. The clonotype originates from a human donor in good health. The donor label of this sample is uncertain. CDR3 nucleotide sequence: TGTGCCAGCAGCTCCGGGGGCTTGCTAGCGGGGGGTACCCAGTACTTC. Translating it yields CASSSGGLLAGGTQYF.